This T cell receptor (beta chain) was sequenced for a study of persistence of HIV-infected CD4 T cells. The germline V gene has CDR1 MDHEN and CDR2 SYDVKM. V dropped 7 bases and J dropped 0; count of bases not matched to a gene: 8. The CDR3 runs to 17 residues. This nonspecific control used anti-CD3/anti-CD28 bead stimulation of CD4+ T cells. Responding CD4+ T cells were sorted by upregulation of both CD40 ligand and CD69. The libraries were made with immunoSEQ version 4 in survey mode. Produced via immunoSEQ multiplex PCR; TCRdb's table is partial and in-frame only. The sample consists of 35,000 to 50,000 clones, about nine tenths of them appearing once. A remark on this clone: What it binds is unknown.

The chain combines TRBV28 with TRBJ2-4, with TRBD2 identical over 11 bases. This TCR derives from an adult man with HIV who was CMV-seropositive. The sample in question was CD4+ T cells sorted from PBMCs after approximately 19-hour stimulation, obtained from a patient who received antiretroviral therapy. As DNA, the CDR3 is TGTGCCAGCACCGAAGGAACTAGCGGGGGAGCCAAAAACATTCAGTACTTC. This gives the protein CASTEGTSGGAKNIQYF.